This TCR beta chain came from a study of Ad26.COV2.S vaccination and SARS-CoV-2 variants. About the research overall: Donor joined the COV1001 Ad26.COV2.S trial arm. Once, or twice with 56 days between doses, Ad26.COV2.S was given intramuscularly.

The length of the CDR3 is 19 residues. V lost 0 bases to trimming and J lost 0 bases; unmatched junction nucleotides: 11. Germline V gives CDR1 MRHNA, CDR2 SNTAGT. Generated by immunoSEQ multiplex PCR, the TCRdb table keeps only in-frame clones and is missing some. The table shows 300,000 to 350,000 clones, with roughly 80% occurring only once. This clone appeared once. Its antigen remains unidentified. Regarding treatment: about 20 received Ad26.COV2.S at low or high dose, single or two shots; 5 received placebo; per-sample allocation not given. Sampling was done on day 63 after the first vaccine or placebo injection. Study-level findings and limits: Vaccine recipients surpassed placebo recipients in spike-specific TCR breadth.

V is TRBV6-4 and J is TRBJ1-1, with 9 bases fitting TRBD1. The clonotype comes from a person between 18 and 60 years old who received the Ad26.COV2.S COVID-19 vaccine or a placebo. This material consisted of peripheral blood, taken in a trial of Ad26.COV2.S vaccine versus placebo. CDR3 DNA sequence: TGTGCCAGCAGTGACTCGGGAACAGGGGGCTTATTCATGAACACTGAAGCTTTCTTT. It specifies CASSDSGTGGLFMNTEAFF.